The 11 T cell receptor beta chains in this list originate from one sample, sequenced in a study of blood T cells in healthy people across ages. The second PCR ran about 6 to 11 cycles with a sample-barcoded 5' primer and J-beta primers. Via MiXCR, TCRdb re-called the 5' RACE reads, giving one row per CDR3 protein. The data show under 800,000 distinct CDR3 sequences, with around 21% seen just once and approximately 3.7% held by the top ten. Sequences were obtained from blood. The source of these receptors is a man in his sixties or seventies in good health.

This clonotype turned up a few times. V usage is TRBV18 and J usage is TRBJ2-4; the match to TRBD1 covers 8 bases. The CDR3 consists of 14 residues. The germline V gene has CDR1 KGHSH and CDR2 LQKENI. The trim removed 2 bases at V and 9 bases at J, leaving 6 bases unmatched. The CDR3: CASSPDLTGVIQYF. For the CDR3, the DNA is TGTGCCAGCTCACCAGACCTGACAGGGGTCATTCAGTACTTC. The whole variable domain, remainder taken from reference TRBV18 and TRBJ2-4, is NAGVMQNPRHLVRRRGQEARLRCSPMKGHSHVYWYRQLPEEGLKFMVYLQKENIIDESGMPKERFSAEFPKEGPSILRIQQVVRGDSAAYFCASSPDLTGVIQYFGAGTRLSVL.

This clonotype was observed a handful of times. The rearrangement links TRBV20-1 to TRBJ2-3, with 8 bases matching TRBD1. This CDR3 comprises 15 residues. J gave up 2 bases and V 6 bases, and 10 bases lay outside the gene matches. Germline assignment: CDR1 DFQATT and CDR2 SNEGSKA (reference sequence). CDR3 in amino acids: CSAPNRDRNTDTQYF. The CDR3 bases are TGCAGTGCGCCCAACCGGGACAGGAACACAGATACGCAGTATTTT.

In its sample, this clonotype was seen many times. The chain employs TRBV29-1 and TRBJ2-3, with TRBD2 matching 7 bases. Germline V lookup: CDR1 SQVTM, CDR2 ANQGSEA. J gave up 3 bases and V 1 base, and 4 bases lay outside the gene matches. There are 14 residues in the CDR3. CDR3 sequence: CSVEGREDTDTQYF. The CDR3 bases are TGCAGCGTTGAAGGTCGGGAGGATACAGATACGCAGTATTTT.

The CDR3, as DNA: TGCAGTACCGGGACTCCAAGGCCAGGGGGGGGTTACGAGCAGTACTTC. Translating it yields CSTGTPRPGGGYEQYF. The rearrangement uses TRBV29-1 and TRBJ2-7; D may match TRBD1 or TRBD2 (7 bases each). CDR3 size: 16 residues. Germline CDR1 reads SQVTM; CDR2 reads ANQGSEA.

V is TRBV21-1 and J is TRBJ2-5; the D call TRBD1 from the table was never checked on the DNA. The J call is uncertain, as TRBJ2-7 better fits the DNA end. TRBV21-1 is noted as a pseudogene. This CDR3 is 16 amino acids long. CDR3 bases: TGTGCCAGCAGCAAAGCGGGACAGGCGAAACCCCACGAGCAGTACTTC. Its translation is CASSKAGQAKPHEQYF.

The rearrangement joins TRBV9 to TRBJ2-7; 10 bases fit TRBD1. This CDR3 contains 13 residues. Germline CDR1 is SGDLS and CDR2 is YYNGEE. V gave up 6 bases and J gave up 6 bases; unmatched junction bases: 6. As DNA, the CDR3 is TGTGCCAGCACGAGGACAGGGGGAGGCGAGCAGTACTTC. It yields the protein CASTRTGGGEQYF.

The DNA of the CDR3 is TGTGCCAGCAGCTCCTTCGCGGCCTACTACGAGCAGTACTTC. Its translation: CASSSFAAYYEQYF. The chain uses TRBV7-2 and TRBJ2-7, with D hard to call. Germline CDR1 is SGHTA and CDR2 is FQGNSA. The germline V and J ends were trimmed by 4 bases and 3 bases, with 13 bases remaining between them. The CDR3 runs to 14 residues. The full variable domain, completed using reference TRBV7-2 and TRBJ2-7, is GAGVSQSPSNKVTEKGKDVELRCDPISGHTALYWYRQSLGQGLEFLIYFQGNSAPDKSGLPSDRFSAERTGGSVSTLTIQRTQQEDSAVYLCASSSFAAYYEQYFGPGTRLTVT.

The chain recombines TRBV5-1 with TRBJ2-5; TRBD1 agrees at 8 bases. The CDR3 sequence is 14 residues long. The ends lost 5 bases at V and 2 bases at J; junction bases unmatched: 5. Per germline, CDR1 SGHRS and CDR2 YFSETQ. The CDR3 DNA is TGCGCCAGCAGTTCACAGGGGGAACAAGAGACCCAGTACTTC. Protein product: CASSSQGEQETQYF.

In its sample, this clonotype was seen a few times. One end of the junction is discordant with germline, which a read error may explain. The chain links TRBV7-9 to TRBJ1-4; D uncertain. The CDR3 totals 15 residues. Germline lookup yields CDR1 SEHNR and CDR2 FQNEAQ (reference sequence). In DNA, the CDR3 is TGTGCCGGCAGCTTAGATGTCATTCGTGCGGAAAAACTGTTTTTT. Its protein is CAGSLDVIRAEKLFF.

The genes are TRBV20-1 and TRBJ2-3; 9 positions match TRBD2. V was clipped by 6 bases and J by 3 bases; unmatched bases: 10. CDR1 DFQATT and CDR2 SNEGSKA come from the germline V gene (reference sequence). The CDR3 spans 15 residues. This CDR3 reads CSAGPSGRLTDTQYF. The CDR3, as DNA: TGCAGTGCGGGGCCCAGCGGGAGGTTGACAGATACGCAGTATTTT.

This clonotype has a handful of counts. The gene calls are TRBV28 and TRBJ2-7; weak D call: TRBD1 (6 bases). The CDR3 runs 14 residues. Trimming left V 4 bases short and J 3 bases short, with 13 bases between. The germline CDR1 and CDR2 sequences are MDHEN and SYDVKM. Here the CDR3 DNA reads TGTGCCAGCAGTTACAGGGTACCGAACTACGAGCAGTACTTC. It codes for CASSYRVPNYEQYF.